This paragraph reports one T cell receptor (beta chain). The record originates from a study of regulatory T cells in long-lasting Graves disease. The ends lost 5 bases at V and 5 bases at J; junction bases unmatched: 5. The V gene's germline CDR1 is ENHRY and CDR2 SYGVKD. This CDR3 contains 13 residues. Time point given: newly diagnosed GD, antithyroid drugs for less than 3 months. Scientists built the TCR library using RNA that was extracted from PBMCs. Library construction for TCR beta used iRepertoire HTBI primers and Arm-PCR of CDR3 regions. TCRdb reprocessed the multiplex PCR reads with MiXCR, giving one entry per CDR3 protein. The sample shows over 450,000 distinct CDR3 sequences, around 12% of them seen only once. In addition, the sample was reused for a study of T cells in Graves' hyperthyroidism and ophthalmopathy.

The V call is TRBV10-3, the J call TRBJ2-7; 8 bases are shared with TRBD1. Sequenced material: peripheral blood mononuclear cells (PBMCs), taken at new diagnosis, from a patient treated with antithyroid drugs. This clonotype originated in a woman in her twenties or thirties with Graves disease. In DNA form, the CDR3 reads TGTGCCATCAGTTCAAGGACAGGGAACGAGCAGTACTTC. It codes for CAISSRTGNEQYF.